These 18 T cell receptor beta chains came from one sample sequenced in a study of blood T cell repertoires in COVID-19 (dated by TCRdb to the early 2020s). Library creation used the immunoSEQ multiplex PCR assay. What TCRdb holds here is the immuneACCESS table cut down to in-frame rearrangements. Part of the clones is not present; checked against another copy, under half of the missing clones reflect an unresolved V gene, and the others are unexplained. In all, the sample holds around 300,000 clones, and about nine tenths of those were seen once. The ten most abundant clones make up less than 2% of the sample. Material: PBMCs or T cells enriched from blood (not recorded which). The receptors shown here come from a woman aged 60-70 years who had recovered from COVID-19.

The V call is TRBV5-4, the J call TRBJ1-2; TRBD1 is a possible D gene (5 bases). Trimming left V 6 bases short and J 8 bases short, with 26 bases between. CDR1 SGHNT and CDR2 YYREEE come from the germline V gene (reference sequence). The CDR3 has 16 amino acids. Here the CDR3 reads CASTPGRGTRLGGYTF. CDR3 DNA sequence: TGTGCCAGCACCCCCGGGCGGGGGACCAGACTAGGGGGCTACACCTTC.

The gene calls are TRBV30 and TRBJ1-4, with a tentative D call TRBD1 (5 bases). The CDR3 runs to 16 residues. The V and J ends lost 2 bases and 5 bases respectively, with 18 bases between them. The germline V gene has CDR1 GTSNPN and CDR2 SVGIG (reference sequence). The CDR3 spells CAWSPYPPGLNEKLFF. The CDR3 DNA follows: TGTGCCTGGAGTCCCTATCCACCAGGGTTGAATGAAAAACTGTTTTTT.

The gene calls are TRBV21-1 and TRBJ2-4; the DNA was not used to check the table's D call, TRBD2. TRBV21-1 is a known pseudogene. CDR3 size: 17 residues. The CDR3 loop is CASSKDIRGNGKNIQYF. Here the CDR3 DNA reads TGTGCCAGCAGCAAAGATATCCGGGGGAACGGCAAAAACATTCAGTACTTC.

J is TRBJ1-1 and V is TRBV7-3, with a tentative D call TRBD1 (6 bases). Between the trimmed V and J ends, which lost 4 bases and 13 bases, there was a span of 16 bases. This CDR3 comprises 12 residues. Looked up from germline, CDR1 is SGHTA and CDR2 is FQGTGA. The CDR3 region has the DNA TGTGCCAGCAGCTCGACCGACAGGATGCTTTTCTTT. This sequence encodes CASSSTDRMLFF.

This chain's CDR3 is CAWSRAGGLQETQYF. The CDR3 coding sequence is TGTGCCTGGAGTAGGGCGGGGGGCCTCCAAGAGACCCAGTACTTC. The rearrangement joins TRBV30 to TRBJ2-5; 8 positions agree with TRBD2. Germline-derived CDR1 and CDR2 are GTSNPN and SVGIG (reference sequence). CDR3 size: 15 residues. The trim removed 2 bases at V and 1 base at J, leaving 6 bases unmatched.

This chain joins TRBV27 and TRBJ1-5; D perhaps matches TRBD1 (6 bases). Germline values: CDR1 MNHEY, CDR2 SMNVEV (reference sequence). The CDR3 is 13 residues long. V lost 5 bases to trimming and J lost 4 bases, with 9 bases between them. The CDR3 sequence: CASSQGQNQPQHF. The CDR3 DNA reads TGTGCCAGCAGTCAAGGACAGAATCAGCCCCAGCATTTT.

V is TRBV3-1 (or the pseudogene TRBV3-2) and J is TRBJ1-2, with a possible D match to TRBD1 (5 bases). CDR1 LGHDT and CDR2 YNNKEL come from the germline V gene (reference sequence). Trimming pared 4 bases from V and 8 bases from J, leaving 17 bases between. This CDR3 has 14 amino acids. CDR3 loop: CASSLGRGISGYTF. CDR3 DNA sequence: TGTGCCAGCAGCCTAGGCCGGGGGATCTCCGGCTACACCTTC.

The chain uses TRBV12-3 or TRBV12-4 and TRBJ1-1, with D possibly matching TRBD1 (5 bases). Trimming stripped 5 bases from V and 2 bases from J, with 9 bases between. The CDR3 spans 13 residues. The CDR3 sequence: CASSEQVNTEAFF. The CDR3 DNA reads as TGTGCCAGCAGTGAACAGGTAAACACTGAAGCTTTCTTT.

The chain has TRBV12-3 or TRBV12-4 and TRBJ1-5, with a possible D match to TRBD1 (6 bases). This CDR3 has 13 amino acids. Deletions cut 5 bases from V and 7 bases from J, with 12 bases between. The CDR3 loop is CASSRTEAQPQHF. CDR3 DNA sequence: TGTGCCAGCAGTCGGACAGAAGCACAGCCCCAGCATTTT.

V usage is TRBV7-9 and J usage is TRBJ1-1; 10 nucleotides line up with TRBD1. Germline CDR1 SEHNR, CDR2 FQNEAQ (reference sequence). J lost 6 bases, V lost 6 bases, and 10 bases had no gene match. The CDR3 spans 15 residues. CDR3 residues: CASRTKGQGIPEAFF. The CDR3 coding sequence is TGTGCCAGCAGAACGAAGGGACAGGGGATCCCTGAAGCTTTCTTT.

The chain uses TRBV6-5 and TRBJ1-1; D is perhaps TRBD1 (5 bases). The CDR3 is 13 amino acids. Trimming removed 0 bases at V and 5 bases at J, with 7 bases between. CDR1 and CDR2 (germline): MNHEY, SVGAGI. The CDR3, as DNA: TGTGCCAGCAGTTACTCGGCAGGGACTGAAGCTTTCTTT. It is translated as CASSYSAGTEAFF.

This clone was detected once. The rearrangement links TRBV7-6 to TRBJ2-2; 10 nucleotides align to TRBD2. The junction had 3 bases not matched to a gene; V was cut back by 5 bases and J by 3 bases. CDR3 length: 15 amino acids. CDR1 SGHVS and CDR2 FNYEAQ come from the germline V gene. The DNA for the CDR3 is TGTGCCAGCAGCCTTAGCGGGGGGTACACCGGGGAGCTGTTTTTT. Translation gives CASSLSGGYTGELFF.

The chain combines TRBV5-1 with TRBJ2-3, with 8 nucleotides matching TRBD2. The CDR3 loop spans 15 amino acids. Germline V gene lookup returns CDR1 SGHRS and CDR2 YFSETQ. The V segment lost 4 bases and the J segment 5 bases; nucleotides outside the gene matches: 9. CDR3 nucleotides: TGCGCCAGCAGCCCCCTCGGCGGGGGGAAAGATACGCAGTATTTT. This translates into CASSPLGGGKDTQYF. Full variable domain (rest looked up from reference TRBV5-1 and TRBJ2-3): KAGVTQTPRYLIKTRGQQVTLSCSPISGHRSVSWYQQTPGQGLQFLFEYFSETQRNKGNFPGRFSGRQFSNSRSEMNVSTLELGDSALYLCASSPLGGGKDTQYFGPGTRLTVL.

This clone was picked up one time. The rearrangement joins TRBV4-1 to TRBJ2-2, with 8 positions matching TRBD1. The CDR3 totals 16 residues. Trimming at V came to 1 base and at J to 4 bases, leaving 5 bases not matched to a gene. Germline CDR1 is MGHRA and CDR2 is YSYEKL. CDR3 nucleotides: TGCGCCAGCAGCCAAGCCAGGGGGCCAGGCACCGGGGAGCTGTTTTTT. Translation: CASSQARGPGTGELFF.

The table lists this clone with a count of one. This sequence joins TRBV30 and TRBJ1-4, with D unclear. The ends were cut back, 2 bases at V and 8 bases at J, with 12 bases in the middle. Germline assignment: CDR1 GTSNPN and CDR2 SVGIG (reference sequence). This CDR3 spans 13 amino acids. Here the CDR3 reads CAWSTGLGEKLFF. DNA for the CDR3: TGTGCCTGGAGTACGGGATTGGGGGAAAAACTGTTTTTT.

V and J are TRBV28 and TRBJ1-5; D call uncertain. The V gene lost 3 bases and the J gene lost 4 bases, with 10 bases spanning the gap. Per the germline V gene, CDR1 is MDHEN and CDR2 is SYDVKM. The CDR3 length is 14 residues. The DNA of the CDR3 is TGTGCCAGCAGTTTGTCACAGACAAATCAGCCCCAGCATTTT. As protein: CASSLSQTNQPQHF.

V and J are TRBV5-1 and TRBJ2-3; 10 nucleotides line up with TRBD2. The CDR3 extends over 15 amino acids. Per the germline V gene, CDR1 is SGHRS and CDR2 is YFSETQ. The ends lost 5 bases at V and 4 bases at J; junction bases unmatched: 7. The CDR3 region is CASRSRTSGPDTQYF. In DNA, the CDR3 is TGCGCCAGCAGGAGTAGGACTAGCGGCCCAGATACGCAGTATTTT.

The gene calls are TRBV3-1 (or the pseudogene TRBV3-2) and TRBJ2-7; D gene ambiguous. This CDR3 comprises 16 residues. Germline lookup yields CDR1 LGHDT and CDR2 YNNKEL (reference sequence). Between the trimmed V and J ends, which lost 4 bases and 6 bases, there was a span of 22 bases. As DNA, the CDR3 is TGTGCCAGCAGCCGTGCTATGTCCCCCCTCGGCGGCGAGCAGTACTTC. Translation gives CASSRAMSPLGGEQYF.